Listed here are 24 T cell receptor beta chains from one sample, sequenced in a study of blood T cell repertoires in COVID-19. Repertoires were generated with immunoSEQ multiplex PCR, while TCRdb's copy carries only in-frame clones and drops some. The sample has over 150,000 clones, about 89% seen once. The source material was peripheral blood. The source is a man between 45 and 60 years old with acute or convalescent COVID-19.

V usage is TRBV5-1 and J usage is TRBJ2-3; 8 bases align to TRBD2. V dropped 0 bases and J dropped 0; count of bases not matched to a gene: 9. Per germline, CDR1 SGHRS and CDR2 YFSETQ. This CDR3 region has 18 residues. CDR3 sequence: CASSLGLASGDSTDTQYF. CDR3 sequence (DNA): TGCGCCAGCAGCTTGGGACTAGCGAGTGGCGACAGCACAGATACGCAGTATTTT.

This clone occurred once. This chain uses TRBV6-6 with TRBJ2-7; a weak D match, TRBD2 (6 bases). The CDR3 is 15 residues long. The V gene's germline CDR1 is MNHNY and CDR2 SVGAGI (reference sequence). Between the trimmed V and J ends, which lost 6 bases and 2 bases, there was a span of 17 bases. CDR3 sequence (DNA): TGTGCCAGCAGGAAAGAGGGAGGCCTTACCTACGAGCAGTACGTC. It yields the protein CASRKEGGLTYEQYV.

This chain joins TRBV6-2 or TRBV6-3 and TRBJ2-1, with 12 bases lining up with TRBD2. The J segment lost 4 bases and the V segment lost 5 bases, leaving 3 bases of the junction unmatched. The germline V gene encodes CDR1 MNHEY and CDR2 SVGEGT. The CDR3 length is 15 residues. CDR3 residues: CASSRLAGVYNEQFF. For the CDR3, the DNA is TGTGCCAGCAGTCGACTAGCGGGGGTATACAATGAGCAGTTCTTC.

The chain uses TRBV19 and TRBJ2-5; 8 positions agree with TRBD1. The germline V gene encodes CDR1 LNHDA and CDR2 SQIVND (reference sequence). The CDR3 has 13 residues. Germline trimming cut 7 bases from V and 4 bases from J; bases unmatched to any gene: 5. CDR3 in DNA: TGTGCCAGTAAAAAAGGACAGGGAGAGACCCAGTACTTC. Translating gives CASKKGQGETQYF.

Turning to this clone: Other DNA sequences in the sample encode the same CDR3. The CDR3 DNA reads TGTGCCAGCAGACTCAACACCGGGGAGCTGTTTTTT. Encoded protein: CASRLNTGELFF. V is TRBV2 and J is TRBJ2-2; D uncertain. The CDR3 consists of 12 residues. CDR1 and CDR2 (germline): SNHLY, FYNNEI. V shed 6 bases and J shed 2 bases, with 4 bases lying between them.

The V gene is TRBV3-1 (or the pseudogene TRBV3-2), the J gene TRBJ1-2, with D possibly being TRBD1 (6 bases). The ends were cut back, 2 bases at V and 4 bases at J, with 11 bases in the middle. This CDR3 contains 14 residues. Germline CDR1 LGHDT, CDR2 YNNKEL (reference sequence). The CDR3 DNA reads as TGTGCCAGCAGCCAATCCCCAGGGGCCTATGGCTACACCTTC. Amino acids: CASSQSPGAYGYTF.

This rearrangement joins TRBV27 to TRBJ1-1, with 7 bases lining up with TRBD1. The germline gives CDR1 MNHEY, CDR2 SMNVEV (reference sequence). The CDR3 is 15 amino acids. Trimming removed 1 base from V and 4 bases from J; junction bases left unmatched: 6. Here the CDR3 DNA reads TGTGCCAGCAGTTTATATTGGCAGGGGGGCACTGAAGCTTTCTTT. As protein: CASSLYWQGGTEAFF.

The J gene is TRBJ2-7, the V gene TRBV28; maybe TRBD1 (6 bases). Trimming shortened V by 6 bases and J by 0 bases, and 12 bases separated the two germline ends. This CDR3 region has 14 residues. Germline-derived CDR1 and CDR2 are MDHEN and SYDVKM. CDR3 protein: CASRKNRDSYEQYF. CDR3 DNA: TGTGCCAGCAGGAAAAACAGGGACTCCTACGAGCAGTACTTC.

The V and J genes are TRBV24-1 and TRBJ2-1; 12 positions agree with TRBD1. Germline CDR1 KGHDR, CDR2 SFDVKD. The J segment lost 5 bases and the V segment lost 2 bases, leaving 3 bases of the junction unmatched. The CDR3 loop spans 16 amino acids. For the CDR3, the DNA is TGTGCCACCAGTGATTCTGGGACAGGGGGCAACAATGAGCAGTTCTTC. This gives the protein CATSDSGTGGNNEQFF.

The rearrangement uses TRBV4-2 and TRBJ2-3; 14 bases align to TRBD2. Unmatched junction bases numbered 5, after V lost 3 bases and J lost 6 bases. The CDR3 contains 16 residues. Germline CDR1 LGHNA, CDR2 YNFKEQ. The CDR3 nucleotides read TGTGCCAGCAGCCAGGGAAGGACTAGCGGGGGGGATACGCAGTATTTT. Translating gives CASSQGRTSGGDTQYF.

The chain couples TRBV2 to TRBJ2-1; 9 nucleotides line up with TRBD2. Germline trimming cut 7 bases from V and 2 bases from J; bases unmatched to any gene: 6. CDR3 length: 15 residues. The germline CDR1 and CDR2 sequences are SNHLY and FYNNEI. CDR3 bases: TGTGCCAGCAATATAGCGGGGGCCACCTACAATGAGCAGTTCTTC. Translated, it gives CASNIAGATYNEQFF.

V usage is TRBV2 and J usage is TRBJ1-4, with D unclear. This CDR3 is built from 12 residues. Germline V CDR1 and CDR2: SNHLY, FYNNEI. V shed 8 bases and J shed 7 bases, with 11 bases lying between them. The CDR3 coding sequence is TGTGCCAGCCACCGGGATACTGAAAAACTGTTTTTT. Its protein is CASHRDTEKLFF.

The V gene is TRBV3-1 (or the pseudogene TRBV3-2), the J gene TRBJ1-1; D is possibly TRBD1 (6 bases). Germline loops: CDR1 LGHDT, CDR2 YNNKEL (reference sequence). Trimming stripped 3 bases from V and 2 bases from J, with 10 bases between. This CDR3 contains 14 residues. The CDR3 loop is CASSHGGANTEAFF. The CDR3 region has the DNA TGTGCCAGCAGCCATGGGGGCGCCAACACTGAAGCTTTCTTT.

The V and J genes are TRBV4-3 and TRBJ1-6, with D hard to call. The CDR3 has 15 amino acids. In germline, CDR1 is LGHNA, CDR2 YSLEER. V was cut by 1 base and J by 10 bases, with 14 bases left in between. The CDR3 DNA follows: TGCGCCAGCAGCCAAGGTTACGGGTCGGAATCACCCCTCCACTTT. It specifies CASSQGYGSESPLHF.

V is TRBV29-1 and J is TRBJ1-2, with TRBD1 matching 8 bases. With V trimmed by 0 bases and J by 2 bases, 5 bases remained unmatched. Germline V gene data show CDR1 as SQVTM and CDR2 as ANQGSEA. The CDR3 contains 15 residues. The CDR3 here is CSVEDFGTGNYGYTF. The CDR3 coding sequence is TGCAGCGTTGAAGATTTCGGGACAGGAAACTATGGCTACACCTTC. The variable domain in full, completed from reference TRBV29-1 and TRBJ1-2, reads SAVISQKPSRDICQRGTSLTIQCQVDSQVTMMFWYRQQPGQSLTLIATANQGSEATYESGFVIDKFPISRPNLTFSTLTVSNMSPEDSSIYLCSVEDFGTGNYGYTFGSGTRLTVV.

The chain links TRBV6-2 or TRBV6-3 to TRBJ2-1; 8 nucleotides align to TRBD2. The CDR3 is made up of 16 amino acids. The germline CDR1 and CDR2 sequences are MNHEY and SVGEGT. The V and J ends lost 6 bases and 4 bases, in that order; junction bases with no gene match: 11. CDR3 DNA sequence: TGTGCCAGCAGCGTAGTGGGTAGCGGGGTATACAATGAGCAGTTCTTC. Protein: CASSVVGSGVYNEQFF.

CDR3 loop: CASSFTPQDNQPQHF. The CDR3 DNA reads as TGTGCCAGCAGCTTTACTCCACAGGACAATCAGCCCCAGCATTTT. The chain has TRBV5-4 and TRBJ1-5, with a possible D match to TRBD1 (5 bases). Per the germline V gene, CDR1 is SGHNT and CDR2 is YYREEE (reference sequence). The V end lost 2 bases, the J end lost 3 bases, and 12 bases lay between the germline ends. This CDR3 is built from 15 residues.

The chain recombines TRBV6-1 with TRBJ2-7; perhaps TRBD2 as D (7 bases). Trimming pared 4 bases from V and 1 base from J, leaving 17 bases between. Germline loops: CDR1 MNHNS, CDR2 SASEGT. The CDR3 extends over 16 amino acids. As DNA, the CDR3 is TGTGCCAGCAGTGGTCGAGGAGGGGGAGGGTCCTACGAGCAGTACTTC. Its protein product is CASSGRGGGGSYEQYF.

The chain is built from TRBV5-1 and TRBJ2-5; D not resolved. Trimming stripped 6 bases from V and 1 base from J, with 10 bases between. This CDR3 is built from 13 residues. Germline-derived CDR1 and CDR2 are SGHRS and YFSETQ. In DNA, the CDR3 is TGCGCCAGCAAGTTGGCCTCCCAAGAGACCCAGTACTTC. As protein: CASKLASQETQYF.

The chain uses TRBV2 and TRBJ2-7; 7 bases match TRBD1. With V trimmed by 10 bases and J by 6 bases, 9 bases remained unmatched. Germline V gives CDR1 SNHLY, CDR2 FYNNEI. CDR3 length equals 12 residues. The CDR3 here is CATTGVTAEQYF. Here the CDR3 DNA reads TGTGCCACTACAGGGGTCACGGCCGAGCAGTACTTC.

The rearrangement joins TRBV7-2 to TRBJ2-2; the D gene is possibly TRBD1 (5 bases). CDR3 length equals 15 residues. Trimming removed 3 bases from V and 0 bases from J, with 8 bases in between. Germline loops: CDR1 SGHTA, CDR2 FQGNSA. In nucleotides, the CDR3 is TGTGCCAGCAGCTTTCAACAGGCGAACACCGGGGAGCTGTTTTTT. Its protein product is CASSFQQANTGELFF.

The J gene is TRBJ2-7, the V gene TRBV5-1, with D possibly being TRBD1 (5 bases). The CDR3 contains 16 residues. Trimming left V 0 bases short and J 2 bases short, with 15 bases between. Germline V gives CDR1 SGHRS, CDR2 YFSETQ. The CDR3 sequence is CASSLGLTARTYEQYF. The CDR3, as DNA: TGCGCCAGCAGCTTGGGATTGACAGCCCGAACCTACGAGCAGTACTTC.

This chain uses TRBV19 with TRBJ2-3, with 9 nucleotides matching TRBD2. The trim removed 7 bases at V and 8 bases at J, leaving 7 bases unmatched. This CDR3 comprises 13 residues. Germline lookup yields CDR1 LNHDA and CDR2 SQIVND (reference sequence). DNA for the CDR3: TGTGCCAGTAACCTAGCGGGGACAAGTACGCAGTATTTT. Translating gives CASNLAGTSTQYF. The variable domain in full, completed from reference TRBV19 and TRBJ2-3, reads DGGITQSPKYLFRKEGQNVTLSCEQNLNHDAMYWYRQDPGQGLRLIYYSQIVNDFQKGDIAEGYSVSREKKESFPLTVTSAQKNPTAFYLCASNLAGTSTQYFGPGTRLTVL.

This clone was counted once. The V gene is TRBV12-3 or TRBV12-4, the J gene TRBJ1-2; 9 bases line up with TRBD1. The J segment lost 5 bases and the V segment lost 6 bases, leaving 4 bases of the junction unmatched. The CDR3 spans 13 residues. This CDR3 reads CASRSDRGYGYTF. CDR3 bases: TGTGCCAGCAGATCGGACAGGGGATATGGCTACACCTTC.